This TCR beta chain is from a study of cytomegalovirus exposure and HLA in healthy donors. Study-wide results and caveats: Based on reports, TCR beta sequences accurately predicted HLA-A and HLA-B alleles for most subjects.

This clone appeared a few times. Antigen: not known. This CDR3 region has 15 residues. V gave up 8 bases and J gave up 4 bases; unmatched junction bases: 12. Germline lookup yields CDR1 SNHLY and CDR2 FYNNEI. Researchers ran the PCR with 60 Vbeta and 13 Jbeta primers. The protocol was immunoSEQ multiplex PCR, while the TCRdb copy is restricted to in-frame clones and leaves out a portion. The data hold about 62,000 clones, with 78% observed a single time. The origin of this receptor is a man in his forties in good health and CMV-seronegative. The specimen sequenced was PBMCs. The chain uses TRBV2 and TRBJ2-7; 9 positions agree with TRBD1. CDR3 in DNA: TGTGCCAGCTCAAGGATTCCGGGACAGGGTTACGAGCAGTACTTC. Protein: CASSRIPGQGYEQYF.